This record looks at one T cell receptor (beta chain) sequence and its context. Its antigen remains undetermined. Base-call qualities are not available, and no considerably larger clone is one nucleotide away. Using the deep immunoSEQ assay, TCR CDR3 regions were amplified from genomic DNA by multiplex PCR. Extracted genomic DNA from each cell subset was spread evenly across all wells of several immunoSEQ 96-well plates, with each plate serving as a replicate. For sorted subsets, around 200 ng genomic DNA, equal to about 30,000 T cell genomes, was loaded into each replicate PCR. Purified libraries were quantified with a Qubit 3.0 fluorometer, sized on a Bioanalyzer 2100, and re-quantified with the KAPA Library Quantification kit. A separate single-read 150-cycle Illumina NextSeq 550 flow cell was used to sequence each immunoSEQ 96-well plate. As for the authors' bioinformatics: Because the immunoSEQ output included only junctional sequences and no quality scores, the filtering could not be the same as the filtering used for full-length reads. Sequences were annotated with PyIR, a Python wrapper for IgBLAST v1.9, and V/J genes and CDR3 were assigned using IMGT germline references. Reads with weak V/J assignments (E-value above 1e-6), missing CDR3, stop codons, out-of-frame junctions, or ambiguous translated residues were removed. A V3J clonotype was defined by an identical inferred V gene, J gene, and CDR3 amino acid sequence. The percentage overlap between two repertoires was calculated by dividing the number of shared unique clonotypes by the size of the smaller repertoire. Repertoire richness was assessed with RTK rarefaction, the Chao1 estimator, and Recon v2.1 estimates of unobserved clonotypes. Generation probabilities were computed with OLGA for all TCRbeta clonotypes obtained by the gDNA method from a handful of donors. TCRdb stores this immuneACCESS table with in-frame sequences only. Part of the clones is absent; in the studies checked, under half of the shortfall reflects unresolved V genes, and no reason is known for the rest. That table is the source of V, J and clone size, and D and trimming were worked out from the DNA. The sample table holds more than 400,000 clones, of which roughly 95% were seen once. The ten top clones hold 0.05% to 0.07% of the sample.

Sequences SNHLY (CDR1) and FYNNEI (CDR2) are obtained from the germline V gene. Counted from cysteine to phenylalanine, this CDR3 has 13 amino acids. Of the read, only the CDR3 DNA is kept; its 39 bases are in frame from base 1. V and J are truncated by 11 bases and 0 bases respectively, leaving an intervening sequence of 10 bases. This record comes from a study of shared clonotypes between healthy human individuals (TCRdb year 2020). Background for the entire study: The cohort comprised a couple of women and three men aged 18 to 49 years. For each donor, CD4 naive and CD4 memory were each given three plates, CD8 naive was given two plates, and CD8 memory was given one plate. The study deeply sequenced blood TCR repertoires of about 5 healthy adults to estimate repertoire size and the extent of clonotype sharing between individuals. To increase sequencing depth and limit assay-specific biases, TCR repertoire library preparation and sequencing were carried out by different laboratories using diverse techniques. Between about 0.8 and 9 billion PBMCs per donor were obtained by leukapheresis. Here is what the overall study found, with its caveats: Only blood was sampled, and tissue TCR repertoires likely differ from those in blood. Naive subsets generally had larger estimated clonotype richness than memory subsets. Sharing across four donors was observed for about 5% of naive CD4, 3.5% of naive CD8, 2% to 2.5% of memory CD4, and roughly 0.4% of memory CD8 clonotypes. Rarefaction of sorted-subset datasets indicated incomplete sequencing despite the large sequencing depth. Compared with non-shared clonotypes, clonotypes shared by all four sorted-subset donors had higher generation probabilities. Pairwise subsampling led to the expectation that sequencing depth would affect the degree of clonotype sharing among donors. The small number of donors limited the genetic and exposure-history diversity represented.

The donors were healthy, HIV-negative adults with no recently reported acute infections or vaccinations. Only Caucasian adults living in Nashville, Tennessee, USA were represented among the donors. Magnetic negative selection was used to enrich CD4+ T cells, after which naive cells were positively selected on CD45RA and the negative fraction became the memory subset. After blood collection by leukapheresis, PBMCs were isolated using Ficoll-Histopaque density gradient centrifugation and then cryopreserved in the vapor phase of liquid nitrogen. Analytical flow cytometry was used to check the purity and quantity of every magnetically sorted T cell population. From each sorted fraction, genomic DNA was isolated and quantified by UV absorbance on a Nanodrop 2000c.

Rearrangement joined TRBV2 to TRBJ2-2; a tentative D match to TRBD2 spans 6 bases. Sequencing was done on a sample of naive CD4+ T cells sorted from blood. What this sample's cell subset or site label stands for: CD45RA+ positively selected. The receptor's source is a woman in her 30s in good health. The CDR3 loop reads CAGSGPNTGELFF. The nucleotide sequence reads as follows: TGTGCCGGTAGCGGACCGAACACCGGGGAGCTGTTTTTT.